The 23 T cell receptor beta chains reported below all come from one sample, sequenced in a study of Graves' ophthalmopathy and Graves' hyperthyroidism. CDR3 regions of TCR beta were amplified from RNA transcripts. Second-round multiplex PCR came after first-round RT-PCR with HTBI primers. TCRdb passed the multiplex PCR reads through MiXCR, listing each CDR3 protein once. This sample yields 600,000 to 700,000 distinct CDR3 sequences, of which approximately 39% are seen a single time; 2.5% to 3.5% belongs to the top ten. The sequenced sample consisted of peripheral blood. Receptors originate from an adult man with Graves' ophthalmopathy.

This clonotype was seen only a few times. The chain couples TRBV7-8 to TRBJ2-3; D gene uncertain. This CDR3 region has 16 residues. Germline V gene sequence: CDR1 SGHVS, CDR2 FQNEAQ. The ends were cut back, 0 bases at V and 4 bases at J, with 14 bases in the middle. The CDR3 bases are TGTGCCAGCAGCTTAGCAAGGGCAGGTATTCCAGATACGCAGTATTTT. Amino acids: CASSLARAGIPDTQYF.

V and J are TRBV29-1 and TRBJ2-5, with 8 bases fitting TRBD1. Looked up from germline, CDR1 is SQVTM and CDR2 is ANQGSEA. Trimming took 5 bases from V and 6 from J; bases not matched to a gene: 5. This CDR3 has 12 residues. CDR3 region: CSVTGGPKTQYF. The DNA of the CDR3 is TGCAGCGTTACAGGGGGGCCAAAGACCCAGTACTTC.

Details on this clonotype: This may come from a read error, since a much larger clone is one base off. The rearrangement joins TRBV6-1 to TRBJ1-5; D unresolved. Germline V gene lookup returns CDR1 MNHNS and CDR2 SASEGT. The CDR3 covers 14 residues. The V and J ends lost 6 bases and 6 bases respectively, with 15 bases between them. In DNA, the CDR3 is TGTGCCAGCAGCGAGAGTGATCGGGCTCAGCCCCAGCATTTT. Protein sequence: CASSESDRAQPQHF.

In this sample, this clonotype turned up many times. CDR3 sequence: CASRPTGGRVEKLFF. The CDR3 DNA sequence: TGTGCCAGCAGACCTACAGGGGGGAGAGTTGAAAAACTGTTTTTT. The J gene is TRBJ1-4, the V gene TRBV7-9, with 8 bases matching TRBD1. Germline CDR1 reads SEHNR; CDR2 reads FQNEAQ (reference sequence). CDR3 size: 15 residues. Losses at the gene ends were 6 bases for V and 7 bases for J; bases not matched to a gene: 10.

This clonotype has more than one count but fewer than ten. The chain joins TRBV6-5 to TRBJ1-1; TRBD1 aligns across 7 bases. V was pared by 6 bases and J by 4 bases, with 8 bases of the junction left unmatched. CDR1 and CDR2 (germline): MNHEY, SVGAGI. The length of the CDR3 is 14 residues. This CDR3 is CASRTQGFGTEAFF. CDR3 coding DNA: TGTGCCAGCAGGACACAGGGGTTTGGCACTGAAGCTTTCTTT.

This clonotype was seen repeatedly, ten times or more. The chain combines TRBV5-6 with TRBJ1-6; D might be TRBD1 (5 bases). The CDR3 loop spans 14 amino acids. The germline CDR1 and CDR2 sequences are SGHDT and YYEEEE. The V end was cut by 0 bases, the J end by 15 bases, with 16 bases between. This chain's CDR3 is CASSLADAGTLLHF. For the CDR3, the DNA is TGTGCCAGCAGCTTGGCCGACGCCGGGACTCTCCTCCACTTT.

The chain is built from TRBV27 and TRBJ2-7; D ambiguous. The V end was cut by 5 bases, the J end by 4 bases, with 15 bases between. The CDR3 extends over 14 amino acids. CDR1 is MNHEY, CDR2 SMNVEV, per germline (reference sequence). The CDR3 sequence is CASSPRPLAYEQYF. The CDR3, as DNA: TGTGCCAGCAGTCCCCGTCCCCTGGCTTACGAGCAGTACTTC.

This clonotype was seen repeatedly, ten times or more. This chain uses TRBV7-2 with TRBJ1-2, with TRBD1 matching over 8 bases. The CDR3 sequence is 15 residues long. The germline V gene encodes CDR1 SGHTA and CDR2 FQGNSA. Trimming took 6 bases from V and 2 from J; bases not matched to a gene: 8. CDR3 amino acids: CASSPGTGLNYGYTF. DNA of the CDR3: TGTGCCAGCAGTCCCGGGACAGGATTAAACTATGGCTACACCTTC. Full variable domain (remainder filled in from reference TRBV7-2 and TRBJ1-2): GAGVSQSPSNKVTEKGKDVELRCDPISGHTALYWYRQSLGQGLEFLIYFQGNSAPDKSGLPSDRFSAERTGGSVSTLTIQRTQQEDSAVYLCASSPGTGLNYGYTFGSGTRLTVV.

DNA of the CDR3: TGCAGCGTTGGGACAGGGACGAGAGAGCAGTACTTC. Translation: CSVGTGTREQYF. The chain has TRBV29-1 and TRBJ2-7, with 8 bases that match TRBD1. V was clipped by 4 bases and J by 7 bases; unmatched bases: 6. Looked up from germline, CDR1 is SQVTM and CDR2 is ANQGSEA. This CDR3 is 12 amino acids long.

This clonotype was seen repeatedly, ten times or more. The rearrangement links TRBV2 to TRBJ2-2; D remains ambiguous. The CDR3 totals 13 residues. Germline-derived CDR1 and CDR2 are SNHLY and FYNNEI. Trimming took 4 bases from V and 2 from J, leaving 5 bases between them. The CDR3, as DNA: TGTGCCAGCAGTGTGGAAAACACCGGGGAGCTGTTTTTT. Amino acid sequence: CASSVENTGELFF.

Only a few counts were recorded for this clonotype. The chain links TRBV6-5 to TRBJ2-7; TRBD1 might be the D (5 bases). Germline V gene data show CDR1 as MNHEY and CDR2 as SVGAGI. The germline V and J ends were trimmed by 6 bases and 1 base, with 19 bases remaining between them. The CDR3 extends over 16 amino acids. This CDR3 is CASSQGQSSISYEQYF. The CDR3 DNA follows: TGTGCCAGCAGCCAGGGTCAATCCTCGATTTCCTACGAGCAGTACTTC.

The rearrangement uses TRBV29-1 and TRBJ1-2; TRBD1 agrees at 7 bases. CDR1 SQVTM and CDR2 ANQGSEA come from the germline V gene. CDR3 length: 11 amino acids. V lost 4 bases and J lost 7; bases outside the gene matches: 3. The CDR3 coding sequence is TGCAGCGTTGCCTACAGGGGTGGCTACACCTTC. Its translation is CSVAYRGGYTF.

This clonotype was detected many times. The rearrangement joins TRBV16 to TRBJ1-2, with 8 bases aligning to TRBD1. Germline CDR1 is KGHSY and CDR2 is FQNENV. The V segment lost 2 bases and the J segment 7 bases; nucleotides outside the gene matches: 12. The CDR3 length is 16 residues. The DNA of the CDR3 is TGTGCCAGCAGCCAACCGGACAGGGTCGGGACTTCTGGCTACACCTTC. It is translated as CASSQPDRVGTSGYTF.

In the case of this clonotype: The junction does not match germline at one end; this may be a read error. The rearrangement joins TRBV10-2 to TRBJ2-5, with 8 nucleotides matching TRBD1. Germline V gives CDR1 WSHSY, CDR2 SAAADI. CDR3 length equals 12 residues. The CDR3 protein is CASSLGQGNVYF. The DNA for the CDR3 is TGTGCCAGCAGCTTAGGACAGGGCAATGTGTACTTC.

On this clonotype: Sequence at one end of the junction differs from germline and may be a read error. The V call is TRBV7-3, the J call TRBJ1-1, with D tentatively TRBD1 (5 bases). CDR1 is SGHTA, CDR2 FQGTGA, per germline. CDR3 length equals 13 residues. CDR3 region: CASSQGTPDEAFF. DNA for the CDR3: TGCGCCAGCAGCCAAGGGACGCCTGATGAAGCTTTCTTT.

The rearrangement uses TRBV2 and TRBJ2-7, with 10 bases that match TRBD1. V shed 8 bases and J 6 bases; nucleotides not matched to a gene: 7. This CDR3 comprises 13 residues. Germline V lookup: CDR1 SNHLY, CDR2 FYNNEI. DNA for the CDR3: TGTGCCAGCCACGCCGGGACAGGGGCCGAGCAGTACTTC. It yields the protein CASHAGTGAEQYF.

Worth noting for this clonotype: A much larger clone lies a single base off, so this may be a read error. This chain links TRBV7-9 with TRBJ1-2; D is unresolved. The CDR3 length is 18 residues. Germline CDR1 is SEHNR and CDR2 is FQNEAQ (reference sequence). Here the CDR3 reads CASSLALGLPENNYGYAF. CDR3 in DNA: TGTGCCAGCAGCTTAGCGCTAGGTTTACCGGAAAATAACTATGGCTACGCCTTC.

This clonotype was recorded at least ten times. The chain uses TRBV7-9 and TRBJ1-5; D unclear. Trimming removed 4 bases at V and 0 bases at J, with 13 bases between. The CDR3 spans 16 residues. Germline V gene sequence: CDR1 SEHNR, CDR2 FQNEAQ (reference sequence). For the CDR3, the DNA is TGTGCCAGCAGCTCATCCCGACACTATAGCAATCAGCCCCAGCATTTT. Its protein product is CASSSSRHYSNQPQHF.

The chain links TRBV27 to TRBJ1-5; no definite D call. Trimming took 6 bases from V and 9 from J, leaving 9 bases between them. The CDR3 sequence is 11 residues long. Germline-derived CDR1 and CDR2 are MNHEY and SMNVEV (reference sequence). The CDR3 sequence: CASRLTGPQHF. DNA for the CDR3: TGTGCCAGCAGACTAACGGGGCCCCAGCATTTT.

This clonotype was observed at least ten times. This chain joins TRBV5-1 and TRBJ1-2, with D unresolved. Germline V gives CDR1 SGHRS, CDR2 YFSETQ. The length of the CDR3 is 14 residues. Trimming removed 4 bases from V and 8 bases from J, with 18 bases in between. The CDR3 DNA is TGCGCCAGCAGCCCGGAGGACGGAACTATCGGCTACACCTTC. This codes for CASSPEDGTIGYTF.

The chain's CDR3 is CASSLFRLEFYEQYF. The CDR3 DNA reads TGTGCCAGCAGCTTATTTCGACTAGAATTCTACGAGCAGTACTTC. The chain couples TRBV7-8 to TRBJ2-7; weak D call: TRBD2 (6 bases). V lost 2 bases and J 3 bases, leaving 14 bases between the germline ends. The CDR3 runs to 15 residues. Germline CDR1 SGHVS, CDR2 FQNEAQ.

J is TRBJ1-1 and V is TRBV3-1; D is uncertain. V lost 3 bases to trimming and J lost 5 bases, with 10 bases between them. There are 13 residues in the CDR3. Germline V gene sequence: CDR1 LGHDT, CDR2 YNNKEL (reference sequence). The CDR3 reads CASSQGTRTEAFF. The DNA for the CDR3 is TGTGCCAGCAGCCAGGGAACGAGGACTGAAGCTTTCTTT.

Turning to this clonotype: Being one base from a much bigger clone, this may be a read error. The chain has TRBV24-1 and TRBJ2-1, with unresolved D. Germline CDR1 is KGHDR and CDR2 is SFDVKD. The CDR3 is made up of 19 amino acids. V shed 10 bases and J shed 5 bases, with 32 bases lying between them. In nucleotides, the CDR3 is TGTGCCACACCGATAAGACTGGTGGTGAATCTGGTTTATGACAATGAGCAGTTCTTC. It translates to CATPIRLVVNLVYDNEQFF.